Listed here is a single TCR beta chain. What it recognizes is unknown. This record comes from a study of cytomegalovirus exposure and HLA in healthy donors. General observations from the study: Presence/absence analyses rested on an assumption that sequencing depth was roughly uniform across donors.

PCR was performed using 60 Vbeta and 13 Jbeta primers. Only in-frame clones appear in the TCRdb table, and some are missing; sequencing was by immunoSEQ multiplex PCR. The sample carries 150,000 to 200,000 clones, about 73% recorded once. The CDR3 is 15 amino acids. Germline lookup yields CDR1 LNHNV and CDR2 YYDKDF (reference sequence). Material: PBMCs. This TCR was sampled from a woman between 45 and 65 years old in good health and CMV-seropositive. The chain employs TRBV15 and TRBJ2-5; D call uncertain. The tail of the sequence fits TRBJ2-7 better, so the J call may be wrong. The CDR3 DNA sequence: TGTGCCACCAGCAGAGAACGAGGTTCCTCCTACGAGCAGTACTTC. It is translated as CATSRERGSSYEQYF.